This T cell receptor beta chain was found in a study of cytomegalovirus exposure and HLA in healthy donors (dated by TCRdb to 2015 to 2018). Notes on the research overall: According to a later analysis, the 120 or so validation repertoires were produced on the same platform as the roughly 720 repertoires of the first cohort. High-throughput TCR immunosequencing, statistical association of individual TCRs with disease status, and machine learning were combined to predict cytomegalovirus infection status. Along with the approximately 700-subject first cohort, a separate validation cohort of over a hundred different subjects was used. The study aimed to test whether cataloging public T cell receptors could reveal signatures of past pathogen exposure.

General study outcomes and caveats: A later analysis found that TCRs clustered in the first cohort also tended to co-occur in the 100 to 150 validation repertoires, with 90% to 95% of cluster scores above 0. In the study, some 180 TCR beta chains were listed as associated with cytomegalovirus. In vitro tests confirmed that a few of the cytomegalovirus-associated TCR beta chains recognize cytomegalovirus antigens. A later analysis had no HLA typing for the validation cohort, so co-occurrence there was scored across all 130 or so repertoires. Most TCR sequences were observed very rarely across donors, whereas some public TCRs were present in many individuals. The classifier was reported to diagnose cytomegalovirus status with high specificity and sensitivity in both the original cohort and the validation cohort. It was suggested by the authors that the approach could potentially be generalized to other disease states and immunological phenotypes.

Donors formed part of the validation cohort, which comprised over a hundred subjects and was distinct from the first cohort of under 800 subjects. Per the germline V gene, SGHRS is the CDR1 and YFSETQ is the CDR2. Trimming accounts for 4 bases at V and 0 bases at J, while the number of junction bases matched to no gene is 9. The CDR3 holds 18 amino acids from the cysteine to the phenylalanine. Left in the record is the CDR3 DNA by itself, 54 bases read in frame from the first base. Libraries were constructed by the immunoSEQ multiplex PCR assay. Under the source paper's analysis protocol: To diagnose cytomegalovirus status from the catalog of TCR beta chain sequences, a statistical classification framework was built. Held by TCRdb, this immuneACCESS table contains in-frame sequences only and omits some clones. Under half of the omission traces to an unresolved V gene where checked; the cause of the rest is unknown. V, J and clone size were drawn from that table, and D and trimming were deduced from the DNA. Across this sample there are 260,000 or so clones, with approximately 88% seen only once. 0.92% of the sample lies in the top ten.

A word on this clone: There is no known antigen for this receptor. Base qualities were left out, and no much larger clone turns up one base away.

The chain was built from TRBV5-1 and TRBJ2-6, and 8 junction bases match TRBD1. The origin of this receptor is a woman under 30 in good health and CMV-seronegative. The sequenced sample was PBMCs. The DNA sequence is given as TGCGCCAGCAGCCCCGACAGGGGTTCAAACTCTGGGGCCAACGTCCTGACTTTC. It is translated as CASSPDRGSNSGANVLTF.